One TCR beta chain is described in this entry. The data were obtained in a study of CD8 T cells in Susac syndrome. With random hexamers, reverse transcription was performed on about 0.5 to 1 ug of RNA. TCRdb recomputed calls from the immunoSEQ multiplex PCR reads with MiXCR, one row per CDR3 protein. The profile shows some 48,000 distinct CDR3 sequences, more than 85% of them singletons. The V gene's germline CDR1 is LNHDA and CDR2 SQIVND (reference sequence). The length of the CDR3 is 13 residues. Deletions cut 9 bases from V and 1 base from J, with 13 bases between. Sequencing input: CD8+ T cells from PBMCs. The clonotype was recovered from a human donor in good health. The chain carries TRBV19 and TRBJ2-7; no clear D gene. In DNA form, the CDR3 reads TGTGCCAGCGCCCTTCAGGTTTCCTACGAGCAGTACTTC. This encodes CASALQVSYEQYF.